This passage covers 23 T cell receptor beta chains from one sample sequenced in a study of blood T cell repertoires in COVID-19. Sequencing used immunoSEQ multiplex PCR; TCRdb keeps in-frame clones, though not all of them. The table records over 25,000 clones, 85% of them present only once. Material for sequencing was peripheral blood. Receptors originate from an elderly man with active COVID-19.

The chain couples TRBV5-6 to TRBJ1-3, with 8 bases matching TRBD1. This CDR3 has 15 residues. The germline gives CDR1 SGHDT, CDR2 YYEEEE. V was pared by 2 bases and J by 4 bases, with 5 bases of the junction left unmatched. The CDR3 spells CASSFFTGGGNTIYF. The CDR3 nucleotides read TGTGCCAGCAGCTTTTTTACAGGGGGAGGAAACACCATATATTTT.

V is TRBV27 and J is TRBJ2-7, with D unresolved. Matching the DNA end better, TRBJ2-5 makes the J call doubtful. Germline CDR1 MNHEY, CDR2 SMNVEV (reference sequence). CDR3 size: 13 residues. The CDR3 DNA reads TGTGCCAGCAGTTTATCAGGCTGGGAGACCCAGTACTTC. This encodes CASSLSGWETQYF.

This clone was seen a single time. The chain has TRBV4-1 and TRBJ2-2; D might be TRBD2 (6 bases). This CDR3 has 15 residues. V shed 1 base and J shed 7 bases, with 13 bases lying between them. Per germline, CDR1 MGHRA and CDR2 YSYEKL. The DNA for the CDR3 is TGCGCCAGCAGCCAAGTAATACTAGCAGGCGGGGAGCTGTTTTTT. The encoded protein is CASSQVILAGGELFF.

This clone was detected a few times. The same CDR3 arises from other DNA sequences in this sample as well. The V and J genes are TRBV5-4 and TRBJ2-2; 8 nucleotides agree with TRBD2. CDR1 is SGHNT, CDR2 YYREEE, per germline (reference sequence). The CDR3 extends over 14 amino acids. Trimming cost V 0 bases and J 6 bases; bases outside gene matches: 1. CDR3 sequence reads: CASSLAGGPGELFF. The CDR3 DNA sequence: TGTGCCAGCAGCTTGGCGGGAGGGCCCGGGGAGCTGTTTTTT.

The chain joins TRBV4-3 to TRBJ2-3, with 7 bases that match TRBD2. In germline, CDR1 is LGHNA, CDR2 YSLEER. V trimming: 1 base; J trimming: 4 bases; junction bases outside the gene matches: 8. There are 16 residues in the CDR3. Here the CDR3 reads CASSQGTRRFADTQYF. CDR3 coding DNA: TGCGCCAGCAGCCAAGGGACTAGAAGGTTTGCAGATACGCAGTATTTT.

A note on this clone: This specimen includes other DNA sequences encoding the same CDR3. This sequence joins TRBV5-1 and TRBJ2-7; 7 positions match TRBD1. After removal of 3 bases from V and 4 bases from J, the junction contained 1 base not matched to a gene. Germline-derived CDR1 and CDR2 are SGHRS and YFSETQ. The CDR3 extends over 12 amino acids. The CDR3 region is CASSSQGYEQYF. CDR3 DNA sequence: TGCGCCAGCAGCTCACAGGGGTACGAGCAGTACTTC.

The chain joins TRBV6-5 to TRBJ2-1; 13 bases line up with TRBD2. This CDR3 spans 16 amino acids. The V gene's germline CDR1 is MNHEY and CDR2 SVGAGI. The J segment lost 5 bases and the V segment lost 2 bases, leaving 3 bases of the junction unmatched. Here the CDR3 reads CASSYTSGGANNEQFF. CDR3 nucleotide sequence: TGTGCCAGCAGTTACACTAGCGGGGGGGCCAACAATGAGCAGTTCTTC.

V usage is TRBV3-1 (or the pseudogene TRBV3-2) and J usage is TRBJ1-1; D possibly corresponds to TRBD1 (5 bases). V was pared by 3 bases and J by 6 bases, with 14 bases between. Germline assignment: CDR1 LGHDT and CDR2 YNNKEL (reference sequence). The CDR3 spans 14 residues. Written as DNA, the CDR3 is TGTGCCAGCAGCCACCAGGGCCTAAGGGCTGAAGCTTTCTTT. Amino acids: CASSHQGLRAEAFF.

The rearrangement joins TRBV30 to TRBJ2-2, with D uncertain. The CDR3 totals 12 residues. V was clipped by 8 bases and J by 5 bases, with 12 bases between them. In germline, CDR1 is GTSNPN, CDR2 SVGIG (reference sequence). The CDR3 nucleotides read TGTGCCCTACCCTCTAGAACCGGGGAGCTGTTTTTT. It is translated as CALPSRTGELFF.

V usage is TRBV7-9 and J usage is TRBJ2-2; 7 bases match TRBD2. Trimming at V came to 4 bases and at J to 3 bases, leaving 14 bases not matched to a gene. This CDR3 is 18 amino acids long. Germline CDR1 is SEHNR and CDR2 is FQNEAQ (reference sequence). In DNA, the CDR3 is TGTGCCAGCAGCTGGCCCACCAGCGCACTAGCGCACACCGGGGAGCTGTTTTTT. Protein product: CASSWPTSALAHTGELFF.

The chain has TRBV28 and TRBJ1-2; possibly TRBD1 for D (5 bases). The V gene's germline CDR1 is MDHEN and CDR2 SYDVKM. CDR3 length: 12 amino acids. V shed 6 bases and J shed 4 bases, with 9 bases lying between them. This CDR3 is CASSLTAYGYTF. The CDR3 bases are TGTGCCAGCAGCCTGACAGCCTATGGCTACACCTTC.

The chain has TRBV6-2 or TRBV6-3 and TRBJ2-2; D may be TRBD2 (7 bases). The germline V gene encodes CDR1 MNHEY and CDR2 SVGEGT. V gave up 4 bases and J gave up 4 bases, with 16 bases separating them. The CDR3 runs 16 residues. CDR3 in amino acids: CASSWPRGASTGELFF. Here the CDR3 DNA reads TGTGCCAGCAGTTGGCCACGGGGGGCATCCACCGGGGAGCTGTTTTTT.

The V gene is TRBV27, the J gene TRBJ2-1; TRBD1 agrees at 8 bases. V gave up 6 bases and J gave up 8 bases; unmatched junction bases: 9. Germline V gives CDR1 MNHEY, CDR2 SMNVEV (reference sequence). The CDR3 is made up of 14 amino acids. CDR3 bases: TGTGCCAGCAGAAGCACAGGGGGGAACGATGAGCAGTTCTTC. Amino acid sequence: CASRSTGGNDEQFF.

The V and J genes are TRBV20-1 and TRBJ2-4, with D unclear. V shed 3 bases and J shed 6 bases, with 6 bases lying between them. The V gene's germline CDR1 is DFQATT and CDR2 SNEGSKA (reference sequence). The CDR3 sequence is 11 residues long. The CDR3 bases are TGCAGTGCTAGGTTTCTAAACATTCAGTACTTC. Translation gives CSARFLNIQYF.

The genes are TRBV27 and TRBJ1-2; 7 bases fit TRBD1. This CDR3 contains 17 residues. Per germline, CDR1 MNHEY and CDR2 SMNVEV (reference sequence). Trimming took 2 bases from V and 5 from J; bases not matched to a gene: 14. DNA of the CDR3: TGTGCCAGCAGTTTAAAGGGACAGCCCATTAAGGGGTATGGCTACACCTTC. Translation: CASSLKGQPIKGYGYTF.

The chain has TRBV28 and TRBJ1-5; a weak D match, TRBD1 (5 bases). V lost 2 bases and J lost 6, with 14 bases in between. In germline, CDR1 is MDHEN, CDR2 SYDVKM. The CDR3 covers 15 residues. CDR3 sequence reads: CASSLGQGGGQPQHF. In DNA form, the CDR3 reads TGTGCCAGCAGTTTAGGTCAGGGAGGAGGTCAGCCCCAGCATTTT.

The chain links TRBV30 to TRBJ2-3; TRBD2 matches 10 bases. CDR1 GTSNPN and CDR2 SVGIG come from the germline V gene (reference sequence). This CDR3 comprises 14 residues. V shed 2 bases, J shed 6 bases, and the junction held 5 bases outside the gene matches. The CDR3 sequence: CAWSLAGGYDTQYF. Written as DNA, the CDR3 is TGTGCCTGGAGTTTAGCGGGGGGATACGATACGCAGTATTTT.

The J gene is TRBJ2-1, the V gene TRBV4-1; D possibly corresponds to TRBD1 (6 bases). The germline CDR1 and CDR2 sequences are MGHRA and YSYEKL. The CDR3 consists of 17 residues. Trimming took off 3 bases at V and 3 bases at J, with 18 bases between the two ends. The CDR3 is CASSQDPLGAVYNEQFF. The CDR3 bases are TGCGCCAGCAGCCAGGATCCTTTGGGGGCCGTCTACAATGAGCAGTTCTTC.

The CDR3 reads CASSSRGDTQYF. The CDR3 DNA sequence: TGTGCCAGCAGCTCCCGAGGAGATACGCAGTATTTT. The chain joins TRBV9 to TRBJ2-3; D remains ambiguous. V was shortened by 4 bases and J by 5 bases, with 8 bases between the two germline ends. The CDR3 length is 12 residues. Per the germline V gene, CDR1 is SGDLS and CDR2 is YYNGEE.

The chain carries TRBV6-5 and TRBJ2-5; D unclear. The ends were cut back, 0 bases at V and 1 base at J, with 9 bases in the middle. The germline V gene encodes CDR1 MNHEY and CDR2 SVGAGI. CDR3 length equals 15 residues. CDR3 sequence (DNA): TGTGCCAGCAGTTACTCGATCCGGTTCCAAGAGACCCAGTACTTC. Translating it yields CASSYSIRFQETQYF.

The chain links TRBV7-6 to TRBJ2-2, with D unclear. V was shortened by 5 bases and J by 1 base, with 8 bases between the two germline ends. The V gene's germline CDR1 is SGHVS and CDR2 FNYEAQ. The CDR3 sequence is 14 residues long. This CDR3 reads CASSITVNTGELFF. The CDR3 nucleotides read TGTGCCAGCAGCATTACGGTGAACACCGGGGAGCTGTTTTTT.

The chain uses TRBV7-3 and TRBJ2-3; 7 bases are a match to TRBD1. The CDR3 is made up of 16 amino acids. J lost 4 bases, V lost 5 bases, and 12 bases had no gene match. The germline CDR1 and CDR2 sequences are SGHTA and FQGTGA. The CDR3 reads CASSPSTSQGADTQYF. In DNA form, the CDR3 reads TGTGCCAGCAGCCCCAGTACCAGCCAGGGGGCAGATACGCAGTATTTT. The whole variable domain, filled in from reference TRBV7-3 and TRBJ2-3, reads GAGVSQTPSNKVTEKGKYVELRCDPISGHTALYWYRQSLGQGPEFLIYFQGTGAADDSGLPNDRFFAVRPEGSVSTLKIQRTERGDSAVYLCASSPSTSQGADTQYFGPGTRLTVL.

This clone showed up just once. The CDR3 here is CASSQEGTGYLSGANVLTF. DNA for the CDR3: TGTGCCAGCAGCCAAGAGGGGACAGGTTATCTCTCTGGGGCCAACGTCCTGACTTTC. This chain joins TRBV4-2 and TRBJ2-6; 8 positions agree with TRBD1. Trimming took 0 bases from V and 0 from J; bases not matched to a gene: 7. The CDR3 runs to 19 residues. Germline V CDR1 and CDR2: LGHNA, YNFKEQ.